Below, 31 T cell receptor beta chains from the same sample are listed, as sequenced in a study of T-cell memory formation after mild COVID-19. TCRdb redid the calling of the 5' RACE reads with MiXCR, one entry per CDR3 protein. The sample lists a few hundred thousand distinct CDR3 sequences, 20% to 30% seen once, with roughly an eighth in the top ten. The sample comprised PBMCs or a T cell subset sorted from them (not recorded which). These receptor sequences come from an adult woman who had mild COVID-19 (a few samples of this study predate the infection). Cell type and time point are not known.

J is TRBJ2-5 and V is TRBV10-3, with 7 positions matching TRBD1. This CDR3 has 13 amino acids. The V and J ends lost 6 bases and 1 base, in that order; junction bases with no gene match: 2. Germline lookup yields CDR1 ENHRY and CDR2 SYGVKD. The CDR3 reads CAIRGTAQETQYF. DNA of the CDR3: TGTGCCATCAGAGGGACAGCCCAAGAGACCCAGTACTTC.

The gene calls are TRBV4-3 and TRBJ1-1; D not certain. With 0 bases removed from V and 8 bases from J, the gap between germline ends came to 13 bases. Germline V gives CDR1 LGHNA, CDR2 YSLEER. The length of the CDR3 is 14 residues. The CDR3 is CASSQDSGNAEAFF. The CDR3 nucleotides read TGCGCCAGCAGCCAAGATAGCGGAAATGCCGAAGCTTTCTTT.

This clonotype has only a few counts. The chain joins TRBV20-1 to TRBJ1-1, with 7 nucleotides matching TRBD1. The CDR3 loop spans 16 amino acids. In germline, CDR1 is DFQATT, CDR2 SNEGSKA (reference sequence). Trimming at V came to 3 bases and at J to 2 bases, leaving 12 bases not matched to a gene. The CDR3 here is CSARFAGTAINTEAFF. The CDR3 DNA sequence: TGCAGTGCTAGGTTTGCCGGGACAGCAATAAACACTGAAGCTTTCTTT.

The gene calls are TRBV24-1 and TRBJ2-1; D is unresolved. Germline CDR1 reads KGHDR; CDR2 reads SFDVKD. Trimming removed 9 bases from V and 5 bases from J, with 13 bases in between. This CDR3 has 13 residues. CDR3 coding DNA: TGTGCCACCCAATGGACGGACGACAATGAGCAGTTCTTC. Its translation: CATQWTDDNEQFF.

Comment on this clonotype: One junction end does not reproduce the germline sequence, and a read error may be involved. The CDR3 loop is CAGSRDRLPDETQYF. CDR3 nucleotides: TGTGCCGGCAGCCGGGACAGGTTGCCGGATGAGACCCAGTACTTC. V is TRBV2 and J is TRBJ2-5; 8 bases match TRBD1. Germline loops: CDR1 SNHLY, CDR2 FYNNEI. The CDR3 is 15 amino acids.

The chain has TRBV4-1 and TRBJ1-5, with D uncertain. Per the germline V gene, CDR1 is MGHRA and CDR2 is YSYEKL. V shed 0 bases and J shed 0 bases, with 9 bases lying between them. CDR3 size: 16 residues. The CDR3 nucleotides are TGCGCCAGCAGCCAAGAGACGACACTTAGCAATCAGCCCCAGCATTTT. This gives the protein CASSQETTLSNQPQHF.

This clonotype was seen only a few times. V usage is TRBV7-8 and J usage is TRBJ2-5; D possibly corresponds to TRBD1 (6 bases). With 2 bases removed from V and 2 bases from J, the gap between germline ends came to 12 bases. Germline CDR1 SGHVS, CDR2 FQNEAQ. CDR3 length equals 15 residues. The CDR3 spells CASSLRDRIQETQYF. The CDR3 DNA follows: TGTGCCAGCAGCTTACGCGACAGGATACAAGAGACCCAGTACTTC.

The table lists this clonotype with a few counts. The genes are TRBV5-1 and TRBJ2-3; 10 bases match TRBD2. J was trimmed by 6 bases and V by 4 bases; bases with no gene match: 8. Germline values: CDR1 SGHRS, CDR2 YFSETQ. This CDR3 comprises 15 residues. CDR3 bases: TGCGCCAGCAGCCCTGAGCGGGGGGGCCGCGATACGCAGTATTTT. It is translated as CASSPERGGRDTQYF. The full variable domain, in which reference TRBV5-1 and TRBJ2-3 provide the parts outside the CDR3, is KAGVTQTPRYLIKTRGQQVTLSCSPISGHRSVSWYQQTPGQGLQFLFEYFSETQRNKGNFPGRFSGRQFSNSRSEMNVSTLELGDSALYLCASSPERGGRDTQYFGPGTRLTVL.

V and J are TRBV3-1 and TRBJ2-7, with 7 bases that match TRBD2. This CDR3 comprises 14 residues. Trimming cost V 0 bases and J 9 bases; bases outside gene matches: 8. Germline V gene sequence: CDR1 LGHDT, CDR2 YNNKEL (reference sequence). CDR3 coding DNA: TGTGCCAGCAGCCAAGAATGGACTAGACCTCCGCAGTACTTC. Its translation: CASSQEWTRPPQYF.

This chain links TRBV23-1 with TRBJ2-1, with D possibly being TRBD1 or TRBD2 (5 bases each). TRBV23-1 is classed as an ORF, of uncertain function. Trimming took 3 bases from V and 4 from J, leaving 19 bases between them. CDR3 length: 17 residues. The CDR3 nucleotides are TGCGCCAGCAGTCACTCCGGGGCCGTTAAGGCGTACAATGAGCAGTTCTTC. This gives the protein CASSHSGAVKAYNEQFF.

The chain links TRBV7-2 to TRBJ1-2; D is possibly TRBD1 (6 bases). CDR3 size: 16 residues. In germline, CDR1 is SGHTA, CDR2 FQGNSA. Trimming cost V 1 base and J 4 bases, with 16 bases left between them. CDR3 sequence (DNA): TGTGCCAGCAGCTTAGTGGGCAGGGGTACGGTCTATGGCTACACCTTC. This translates into CASSLVGRGTVYGYTF.

The chain carries TRBV19 and TRBJ1-1; weak D call: TRBD1 (6 bases). This CDR3 comprises 14 residues. The germline gives CDR1 LNHDA, CDR2 SQIVND (reference sequence). Trimming removed 8 bases from V and 0 bases from J, with 13 bases in between. The chain's CDR3 is CASSDSPMNTEAFF. DNA for the CDR3: TGTGCCAGTTCGGACAGCCCCATGAACACTGAAGCTTTCTTT.

The table lists this clonotype with a few counts. CDR3 region: CASSLGPVNTEAFF. DNA for the CDR3: TGTGCCAGCAGCTTAGGTCCCGTGAACACTGAAGCTTTCTTT. The rearrangement links TRBV7-2 to TRBJ1-1; the D is unclear. The CDR3 spans 14 residues. Germline CDR1 and CDR2: SGHTA and FQGNSA. Trimming took 1 base from V and 0 from J, leaving 6 bases between them.

The chain employs TRBV12-3 or TRBV12-4 and TRBJ2-3; no reliable D call. Trimming cost V 5 bases and J 4 bases, with 10 bases left between them. The CDR3 totals 13 residues. This CDR3 is CASSVSQADTQYF. Written as DNA, the CDR3 is TGTGCCAGCAGTGTATCCCAGGCAGATACGCAGTATTTT.

The J gene is TRBJ2-1, the V gene TRBV5-1; 8 nucleotides line up with TRBD2. V was clipped by 6 bases and J by 6 bases; unmatched bases: 11. CDR3 length: 15 residues. Germline lookup yields CDR1 SGHRS and CDR2 YFSETQ. CDR3 DNA: TGCGCCAGCACCCCGGGCGGGAGGAGCCCCAATGAGCAGTTCTTC. Encoded protein: CASTPGGRSPNEQFF.

This sequence joins TRBV20-1 and TRBJ2-5; D is undetermined. Between the trimmed V and J ends, which lost 3 bases and 5 bases, there was a span of 13 bases. The CDR3 consists of 13 residues. Germline V gene data show CDR1 as DFQATT and CDR2 as SNEGSKA (reference sequence). The CDR3 reads CSASMPASETQYF. Here the CDR3 DNA reads TGCAGTGCTAGTATGCCCGCCTCCGAGACCCAGTACTTC.

This clonotype was seen more than once but under ten times. This chain links TRBV7-6 with TRBJ2-3, with D hard to call. This CDR3 region has 18 residues. The V gene's germline CDR1 is SGHVS and CDR2 FNYEAQ. V lost 4 bases and J 0 bases, leaving 20 bases between the germline ends. In DNA, the CDR3 is TGTGCCAGCAGCTCCGCCCGGTCCCACGGCCCCAGCACAGATACGCAGTATTTT. It specifies CASSSARSHGPSTDTQYF.

The genes are TRBV20-1 and TRBJ2-7; 7 bases match TRBD2. V trimming: 0 bases; J trimming: 6 bases; junction bases outside the gene matches: 8. This CDR3 region has 14 residues. Looked up from germline, CDR1 is DFQATT and CDR2 is SNEGSKA (reference sequence). The CDR3 loop reads CSARDGAGVGEQYF. CDR3 nucleotide sequence: TGCAGTGCTAGAGACGGCGCGGGGGTCGGCGAGCAGTACTTC.

Many counts were recorded for this clonotype. V usage is TRBV12-3 or TRBV12-4 and J usage is TRBJ1-1; D is ambiguous. The V end was cut by 3 bases, the J end by 1 base, with 6 bases between. The CDR3 has 13 residues. The DNA for the CDR3 is TGTGCCAGCAGTTTGAGTGGGAACACTGAAGCTTTCTTT. It specifies CASSLSGNTEAFF.

The V call is TRBV6-6, the J call TRBJ2-3, with D tentatively TRBD1 (6 bases). The V end lost 6 bases, the J end lost 0 bases, and 25 bases lay between the germline ends. Germline V CDR1 and CDR2: MNHNY, SVGAGI (reference sequence). The CDR3 loop spans 19 amino acids. CDR3 coding DNA: TGTGCCAGCAGCTCCGATACCGGGACACATCACCGAAGCACAGATACGCAGTATTTT. This encodes CASSSDTGTHHRSTDTQYF.

This chain uses TRBV27 with TRBJ1-1; D is undetermined. The CDR3 totals 14 residues. The germline V gene encodes CDR1 MNHEY and CDR2 SMNVEV (reference sequence). Trimming removed 3 bases at V and 1 base at J, with 9 bases between. Written as DNA, the CDR3 is TGTGCCAGCAGTTTCTCGGGTTCGAACACTGAAGCTTTCTTT. It is translated as CASSFSGSNTEAFF.

The J gene is TRBJ2-1, the V gene TRBV3-1; no definite D call. V was cut by 2 bases and J by 0 bases, with 14 bases left in between. The length of the CDR3 is 17 residues. Germline CDR1 is LGHDT and CDR2 is YNNKEL (reference sequence). CDR3 DNA: TGTGCCAGCAGCCAAAACTCGGTCCGTATCTCCTACAATGAGCAGTTCTTC. As protein: CASSQNSVRISYNEQFF.

The chain recombines TRBV2 with TRBJ1-5, with D perhaps matching TRBD1 (5 bases). This CDR3 is 14 amino acids long. The germline V and J ends were trimmed by 6 bases and 1 base, with 10 bases remaining between them. CDR1 and CDR2 from the germline V gene are SNHLY and FYNNEI. The DNA of the CDR3 is TGTGCCAGCAGGCTGCGACAGAGCAATCAGCCCCAGCATTTT. Its translation is CASRLRQSNQPQHF. Variable domain in full (rest from reference TRBV2 and TRBJ1-5): EPEVTQTPSHQVTQMGQEVILRCVPISNHLYFYWYRQILGQKVEFLVSFYNNEISEKSEIFDDQFSVERPDGSNFTLKIRSTKLEDSAMYFCASRLRQSNQPQHFGDGTRLSIL.

This sequence joins TRBV7-6 and TRBJ2-7, with 8 bases matching TRBD2. Germline trimming cut 1 base from V and 5 bases from J; bases unmatched to any gene: 13. The CDR3 has 17 amino acids. The germline gives CDR1 SGHVS, CDR2 FNYEAQ. CDR3 protein: CASSLDPAGTSFHEQYF. DNA for the CDR3: TGTGCCAGCAGCTTAGATCCCGCCGGGACTAGTTTCCACGAGCAGTACTTC. The variable domain in full, with the rest retrieved from reference TRBV7-6 and TRBJ2-7, is GAGVSQSPRYKVTKRGQDVALRCDPISGHVSLYWYRQALGQGPEFLTYFNYEAQQDKSGLPNDRFSAERPEGSISTLTIQRTEQRDSAMYRCASSLDPAGTSFHEQYFGPGTRLTVT.

The chain combines TRBV20-1 with TRBJ1-1; 8 nucleotides align to TRBD1. Germline assignment: CDR1 DFQATT and CDR2 SNEGSKA (reference sequence). CDR3 length: 17 amino acids. J lost 3 bases, V lost 7 bases, and 19 bases had no gene match. CDR3 coding DNA: TGCAGTGTCTTAAGTGTTGAGACAGGGGCAGAGGACACTGAAGCTTTCTTT. Translated, it gives CSVLSVETGAEDTEAFF.

V usage is TRBV5-1 and J usage is TRBJ2-7; 7 bases line up with TRBD2. This CDR3 is built from 13 residues. V was clipped by 3 bases and J by 4 bases; unmatched bases: 4. CDR1 and CDR2 from the germline V gene are SGHRS and YFSETQ. CDR3 nucleotide sequence: TGCGCCAGCAGCTCCCGGACTAGATACGAGCAGTACTTC. This gives the protein CASSSRTRYEQYF.

This chain connects TRBV15 to TRBJ2-6, with D uncertain. V dropped 8 bases and J dropped 2 bases, with 7 bases sitting between them. The CDR3 is 13 amino acids. Germline V gene data show CDR1 as LNHNV and CDR2 as YYDKDF (reference sequence). CDR3 protein: CATGVAGANVLTF. Here the CDR3 DNA reads TGTGCCACCGGGGTAGCTGGGGCCAACGTCCTGACTTTC.

The J gene is TRBJ2-1, the V gene TRBV11-2; unclear D gene. The CDR3 extends over 14 amino acids. The V end was cut by 3 bases, the J end by 2 bases, with 8 bases between. Per the germline V gene, CDR1 is SGHAT and CDR2 is FQNNGV. CDR3 residues: CASSLGITYNEQFF. Written as DNA, the CDR3 is TGTGCCAGCAGCTTGGGGATTACCTACAATGAGCAGTTCTTC.

The chain has TRBV12-3 or TRBV12-4 and TRBJ2-7, with 11 bases matching TRBD2. This CDR3 region has 15 residues. J lost 3 bases, V lost 4 bases, and 5 bases had no gene match. CDR3 residues: CASSSTGLAGYEQYF. For the CDR3, the DNA is TGTGCCAGCAGTTCCACCGGACTAGCGGGCTACGAGCAGTACTTC.

V gene TRBV25-1 combines with J gene TRBJ1-2; TRBD1 matches at 10 bases. CDR1 MGHDK and CDR2 SYGVNS come from the germline V gene. The CDR3 loop spans 14 amino acids. The trim removed 6 bases at V and 2 bases at J, leaving 3 bases unmatched. This chain's CDR3 is CASRGDRGNYGYTF. As DNA, the CDR3 is TGTGCCAGCAGGGGGGACAGGGGCAACTATGGCTACACCTTC.

This clonotype was seen a handful of times. The genes are TRBV28 and TRBJ2-7; D possibly matches TRBD1 or TRBD2 (6 bases each). Germline loops: CDR1 MDHEN, CDR2 SYDVKM. The V end lost 5 bases, the J end lost 2 bases, and 13 bases lay between the germline ends. There are 14 residues in the CDR3. In DNA, the CDR3 is TGTGCCAGCAGTCGGCGGGACATTACCTACGAGCAGTACTTC. It translates to CASSRRDITYEQYF.